This paragraph covers one T cell receptor (beta chain) sequence. Its specific antigen is unknown. Per-base quality was not reported, and no clone a single base away is much larger than it. This entry is derived from a study of cytomegalovirus exposure and HLA in healthy donors (dated by TCRdb to about 2017). A note on the overall study: In an earlier analysis of approximately 500 of the donors, approximately 300 Gb of sequence data and some 100 million unique TCR beta sequences from 180 million or so T cells were reported. The number of donors typed differed by locus, with 629-630 for A, B, C, DRB1 and DQB1, 522 for DQA1, under 610 for DPA1, and around 460 for DPB1. The study combined high-throughput TCR immunosequencing, statistical association of individual TCRs with disease status, and machine learning to predict cytomegalovirus infection status. A later genetic analysis used genome-wide SNP genotypes for about 65% of the 666 donors, treating that subset as a discovery cohort. In addition to the first cohort of hundreds of subjects, a separate validation cohort of approximately 110 different subjects was used. Four to six DR-DQ haplotypes were handled as single units for association and clustering, since linkage in the cohort was strong. The study aimed to test whether cataloging public T cell receptors could reveal signatures of past pathogen exposure. Using immunosequencing, the study profiled T cell repertoires from approximately 700 subjects and related those repertoires to cytomegalovirus serostatus. HLA typing included class I and class II loci at four-digit resolution. Rather than using new phenotypic data, the later analysis identified candidate immune exposures from TCR beta sequences and from how often those sequences occurred across donors. All discovery cohort repertoires had been generated using a single sequencing platform. Roughly 300 gigabases of sequencing data and approximately 85 million unique TCR sequences were included in an early release covering roughly 600 HLA-typed donors. A later analysis re-examined previously published TCR beta repertoires from roughly 650 donors and added high-resolution HLA genotyping to investigate patterns of TCR occurrence. Among the approximately 400 genotyped donors, under 90% belonged to the genetic ancestry cluster associated with self-reported Caucasian donors. To decide whether each TCR beta V gene segment behaved as functional or pseudogenic, an earlier analysis of 587 of the donors relied on high-throughput TCR beta sequencing. Donor age, sex, ethnicity and CMV serostatus were compiled alongside the repertoire data. On average, around 200,000 unique TCR beta nucleotide sequences were sequenced per donor among 398 genotyped donors of the cohort, with about 19% of those sequences being non-productive. Overall study outcomes, separate from this receptor: The only immune exposure information available for the cohort was CMV serostatus. In a later analysis, several top co-occurrence clusters were reported to appear linked to parvovirus B19, influenza, CMV and Epstein-Barr virus. In an earlier analysis of fewer than 750 of the donors, most TCR beta V segments were observed in productive rearrangements about 87% or about 30% of the time, broadly matching IMGT annotations. The classifier was reported to diagnose cytomegalovirus status with high specificity and sensitivity in both the original and validation cohorts. When HLA alleles, especially DR and DQ, strongly co-occurred, attributing TCR associations to individual alleles was difficult. An association between a missense DCLRE1C variant and V-gene and J-gene trimming of TCR beta chains was found in a later genetic analysis and replicated in an independent cohort. A cluster of highly shared sequence variants was judged likely to be a technical artifact of the sequencing pipeline. According to the authors, the approach could potentially be generalized to other disease states and immunological phenotypes. Only TCR beta chains were sequenced in this cohort, and the absence of alpha or paired-chain data limited detectable features. Linkage disequilibrium might explain the correlated functional status among segregating V segments, but an unknown experimental factor could not be excluded. A total of roughly 160 TCR beta chains were listed by the study as associated with cytomegalovirus. Because counts were too low, about 18 rarely observed V segments, including chromosome 9 orphons, were excluded from the earlier analysis of 500 to 700 of the donors. Because the 87-base-pair reads could not distinguish some IMGT-functional V segments, including TRBV6-2 and TRBV6-3, those segments were excluded. Most CMV-associated TCR beta chains appeared to be HLA-restricted in a later analysis, and the HLA associations seemed to be driven largely by CMV exposure. While some public TCRs were present in many individuals, most TCR sequences turned up only very rarely across donors. In vitro tests confirmed that three of the cytomegalovirus-associated TCR beta chains recognize cytomegalovirus antigens. A later analysis found that TCR association rates varied across HLA loci, with DRB1 alleles showing the most associated TCRs and HLA-C alleles the fewest. In a later analysis, 15,000 to 20,000 TCR beta sequences were associated with specific HLA alleles at a false discovery rate of 0.05. A further reported finding was that TCR beta sequences accurately predicted the HLA-A and HLA-B alleles for most subjects in the first cohort. The presence/absence analyses assumed that sequencing depth was roughly uniform across donors, and that assumption may not be true. A later analysis found that HLA-associated TCR beta chains were more clonally expanded and had lower generation probabilities than equally common non-associated chains. Because HLA typing was missing for some donors at each locus, association tests included only the typed subset. According to a later genetic analysis, donors in an Asian-associated ancestry cluster had fewer N-insertions in productive TCRs than the roughly 700-donor mean.

The cohort consisted of approximately 670 healthy bone marrow donors. At the time of sampling, every cohort member was nominally healthy, though immune exposures that went unrecorded were likely present. The donor was CMV seropositive and belonged to the group of 250 to 300 seropositive cohort members. Each donor provided a peripheral blood sample, and peripheral blood mononuclear cells were used for TCR beta sequencing. Genomic DNA extraction from the blood cell samples was performed with the Qiagen DNeasy Blood Extraction Kit. According to the germline V gene, CDR1 reads SNHLY and CDR2 reads FYNNEI. Compared with germline, V lacks 4 bases and J lacks 5 bases; bases without a gene match: 7. The CDR3 starts with the cysteine, ends with the phenylalanine, and has 14 residues. The entry retains the CDR3 DNA only, 42 bases that are in frame from base 1. The library was built by means of the immunoSEQ multiplex PCR assay. A mixture of 60 forward primers for TCR Vbeta segments and 13 reverse primers for TCR Jbeta segments was used in the multiplex PCR. The CDR3 region of rearranged TCR beta genes was amplified from genomic DNA by a multiplex PCR assay. Amplified TCR beta libraries were sequenced as 87-base-pair reads on the Illumina HiSeq System. Concerning the study's data processing: A later analysis tallied roughly 80 million unique TCR beta chains across the approximately 670 repertoires, and approximately 9.9 million of those chains were shared by two or more donors. To remove PCR and sequencing errors, raw reads were error-corrected and collapsed into unique sequences using a nearest-neighbor algorithm that merged closely related sequences. To assign V, D and J gene segments, CDR3 sequences were aligned to IMGT reference sequences. Each retained sequence needed at least a six-nucleotide match to both a V gene segment and a J gene segment. A rearrangement was called productive if the CDR3 had no stop codons and remained in frame with V and J, and every other rearrangement was called non-productive. CDR3 was defined by IMGT convention, running from the second conserved V-encoded cysteine to the conserved J-encoded phenylalanine. Sequences without an unambiguous match to a single V gene segment were excluded from the earlier analysis of over 500 of the donors. In an earlier analysis of around 590 of the donors, a V segment was called functional when productive rearrangements were above 56.7%, and segregating when the standard deviation between donors exceeded 5%. To diagnose cytomegalovirus status from the catalog of TCR beta chain sequences, a statistical classification framework was built. In a later analysis, V and J genes were assigned by comparing TCR nucleotide sequences against IMGT/GENE-DB human TR gene sequences. A later analysis assigned CDR3 sequences and most-parsimonious VDJ recombination scenarios with the TCRdist pipeline. In a later analysis, every TCR beta chain was defined by the combination of its CDR3 amino acid sequence and its V-gene family, and reads without a unique V-gene family were dropped. To address suspected cross-contamination and a sequencing artifact, a later analysis removed around 590 highly shared, low-generation-probability nucleotide sequences. For each public chain, a later analysis derived a clonal expansion index from normalized ranks of inferred template counts within each repertoire. Generation probabilities in a later analysis came from a VDJ recombination model fitted to out-of-frame rearrangements, and those results were checked against IGoR. A later analysis scored TCR-TCR, TCR-HLA and TCR-CMV co-occurrence with hypergeometric tests, applying a repertoire-size bias correction to TCR pairs. To estimate false discovery rates, a later analysis permuted the HLA or CMV assignments 20 times. In a later analysis, co-occurring TCRs were grouped with DBSCAN, and TCRdist sequence similarity was added when clustering was performed within HLA-allele-positive subsets. Repertoires with fewer than 30,000 or more than 120,000 public chains, plus five repertoires with anomalous nucleotide sharing, were excluded from co-occurrence clustering. The immuneACCESS repertoire file appears here via TCRdb, limited to in-frame rearrangements. These files lack a portion of the clones; in checked studies, under half of the deficit traces to unresolved V genes, and the cause of the others is not known. The V and J calls and clone size were taken over from that table, and D and trimming were inferred from the DNA. For this sample the table gives around 50,000 clones, of which roughly 75% were detected only once. 8% to 8.5% of the sample rests with the top ten.

The chain is assembled from TRBV2 and TRBJ1-1; the junction holds 7 bases that match TRBD1. The source of this sequence is a man under 40 in good health and CMV-seropositive. The sequencing input was PBMCs. The DNA is TGTGCCAGCAGTGTGCAGGGGGTGGGGACTGAAGCTTTCTTT. It is translated as CASSVQGVGTEAFF.